This section outlines one T cell receptor (beta chain) sequence together with its context. Antigen unknown. These data come from a study of T cell responses to AZD1222 COVID-19 vaccine. Repertoires were generated with immunoSEQ multiplex PCR, while TCRdb's copy carries only in-frame clones and drops some. Among over 95,000 clones listed, 85% to 90% were seen once. The study, taken as a whole, reports: Vaccine-associated CD4 TCRs ranged over spike, dominating at 160-218 and 743-854.

This CDR3 has 13 amino acids. From germline, CDR1 is MDHEN and CDR2 SYDVKM. Between the trimmed V and J ends, which lost 3 bases and 1 base, there was a span of 6 bases. This material consisted of peripheral blood, taken 28 days after the second AZD1222 dose. The receptor's source is an adult who received the AZD1222 COVID-19 vaccine. The chain combines TRBV28 with TRBJ1-1; D call uncertain. The CDR3 DNA follows: TGTGCCAGCAGTTTGATGAGGAACACTGAAGCTTTCTTT. Its translation: CASSLMRNTEAFF. Complete variable domain (other parts from reference TRBV28 and TRBJ1-1): DVKVTQSSRYLVKRTGEKVFLECVQDMDHENMFWYRQDPGLGLRLIYFSYDVKMKEKGDIPEGYSVSREKKERFSLILESASTNQTSMYLCASSLMRNTEAFFGQGTRLTVV.